Shown below are 25 T cell receptor beta chains from a single sample sequenced in a study of blood T cell repertoires in COVID-19. Assay used: immunoSEQ multiplex PCR; TCRdb lists only in-frame clones, some missing. The table has tens of thousands of clones, around 83% seen once. Sequencing was performed on peripheral blood. The receptors stem from a woman aged 80 or over in a cohort sampled during active or convalescent COVID-19.

The chain is built from TRBV5-6 and TRBJ2-1; D not certain. Per germline, CDR1 SGHDT and CDR2 YYEEEE. Deletions cut 1 base from V and 7 bases from J, with 12 bases between. This CDR3 comprises 14 residues. This chain's CDR3 is CASSLSYPGNEQFF. The CDR3 bases are TGTGCCAGCAGCTTGTCCTACCCCGGGAATGAGCAGTTCTTC.

V is TRBV3-1 (or the pseudogene TRBV3-2) and J is TRBJ2-7, with 12 bases lining up with TRBD1. Per germline, CDR1 LGHDT and CDR2 YNNKEL (reference sequence). The trim removed 7 bases at V and 5 bases at J, leaving 6 bases unmatched. This CDR3 region has 14 residues. For the CDR3, the DNA is TGTGCCAGCAACCGGGGACAGGGGGCCAACGAGCAGTACTTC. This gives the protein CASNRGQGANEQYF.

The J gene is TRBJ1-4, the V gene TRBV15; D possibly corresponds to TRBD1 (5 bases). Germline V lookup: CDR1 LNHNV, CDR2 YYDKDF (reference sequence). The V and J ends lost 0 bases and 8 bases respectively, with 16 bases between them. The CDR3 has 16 amino acids. CDR3: CATSRDYGGVGEKLFF. The CDR3 coding sequence is TGTGCCACCAGCAGAGATTACGGGGGAGTGGGGGAAAAACTGTTTTTT.

The count of this clone is one. This chain joins TRBV4-1 and TRBJ2-5, with TRBD1 matching 7 bases. This CDR3 spans 15 amino acids. Germline trimming cut 1 base from V and 1 base from J; bases unmatched to any gene: 3. From germline, CDR1 is MGHRA and CDR2 YSYEKL. In nucleotides, the CDR3 is TGCGCCAGCAGCCAAGTGTCAGGGGGCCAAGAGACCCAGTACTTC. It is translated as CASSQVSGGQETQYF.

The chain uses TRBV11-2 and TRBJ2-5, with 10 bases aligning to TRBD1. J was trimmed by 5 bases and V by 8 bases; bases with no gene match: 2. Germline CDR1 SGHAT, CDR2 FQNNGV. The CDR3 has 12 residues. DNA for the CDR3: TGTGCCAGCGGGACAGGGGACGAGACCCAGTACTTC. Translating gives CASGTGDETQYF.

V is TRBV6-5 and J is TRBJ1-4; tentative D call: TRBD1 (6 bases). CDR1 and CDR2 from the germline V gene are MNHEY and SVGAGI. Deletions cut 8 bases from V and 7 bases from J, with 20 bases between. This CDR3 has 15 residues. The CDR3 spells CASAIRGAWGEKLFF. CDR3 sequence (DNA): TGTGCCAGCGCCATTCGGGGGGCTTGGGGTGAAAAACTGTTTTTT.

The chain employs TRBV14 and TRBJ2-3; TRBD2 is a possible D gene (5 bases). CDR3 length: 13 residues. V shed 2 bases and J shed 7 bases, with 10 bases lying between them. Looked up from germline, CDR1 is SGHDN and CDR2 is FVKESK. CDR3 loop: CASSQPGSYTQYF. The CDR3 DNA is TGTGCCAGCAGCCAACCGGGGTCCTATACGCAGTATTTT.

The V and J genes are TRBV19 and TRBJ1-6; D unresolved. V dropped 0 bases and J dropped 9 bases, with 6 bases sitting between them. The CDR3 sequence is 13 residues long. The germline CDR1 and CDR2 sequences are LNHDA and SQIVND (reference sequence). CDR3 DNA: TGTGCCAGTAGTATAGACAGAGGTTCACCCCTCCACTTT. Amino acid sequence: CASSIDRGSPLHF.

The chain carries TRBV3-1 (or the pseudogene TRBV3-2) and TRBJ1-2; maybe TRBD1 (5 bases). Trimming stripped 3 bases from V and 6 bases from J, with 17 bases between. The CDR3 runs 15 residues. In germline, CDR1 is LGHDT, CDR2 YNNKEL (reference sequence). CDR3 nucleotide sequence: TGTGCCAGCAGCCAGGCCCGGACGGACACAAATGGCTACACCTTC. Protein product: CASSQARTDTNGYTF.

The chain recombines TRBV11-2 with TRBJ1-4; D gene uncertain. The CDR3 contains 12 residues. The germline gives CDR1 SGHAT, CDR2 FQNNGV. V gave up 5 bases and J gave up 13 bases, with 14 bases separating them. The CDR3 DNA follows: TGTGCCAGCAGCCAGGAGAGGCGGGGACTGTTTTTT. Translating it yields CASSQERRGLFF.

The chain combines TRBV7-9 with TRBJ2-1; 11 nucleotides align to TRBD1. After removal of 4 bases from V and 6 bases from J, the junction contained 8 bases not matched to a gene. The CDR3 spans 16 residues. CDR1 and CDR2 from the germline V gene are SEHNR and FQNEAQ (reference sequence). CDR3 protein: CASSSTGQGAGNEQFF. CDR3 nucleotide sequence: TGTGCCAGCAGCTCCACAGGACAGGGGGCTGGCAATGAGCAGTTCTTC.

This chain connects TRBV11-2 to TRBJ1-2; 11 bases are shared with TRBD1. The CDR3 extends over 15 amino acids. V lost 5 bases and J lost 4; bases outside the gene matches: 6. Germline V gives CDR1 SGHAT, CDR2 FQNNGV. The CDR3 region is CASSPGQGASYGYTF. The DNA of the CDR3 is TGTGCCAGCAGCCCCGGACAGGGGGCGAGCTATGGCTACACCTTC.

CDR3 region: CASRPPGTSPYEQYF. The CDR3 DNA is TGTGCCAGCCGACCCCCCGGGACTAGCCCGTACGAGCAGTACTTC. The chain has TRBV7-6 and TRBJ2-7, with 9 bases fitting TRBD2. The CDR3 loop spans 15 amino acids. Trimming cost V 8 bases and J 4 bases; bases outside gene matches: 12. Germline values: CDR1 SGHVS, CDR2 FNYEAQ.

The chain has TRBV5-6 and TRBJ2-5; 9 bases line up with TRBD2. The germline CDR1 and CDR2 sequences are SGHDT and YYEEEE. Trimming cost V 2 bases and J 5 bases; bases outside gene matches: 7. The CDR3 totals 15 residues. The CDR3 nucleotides are TGTGCCAGCAGCTTTCCGCTAGCGGGAAAGGAGACCCAGTACTTC. Its translation is CASSFPLAGKETQYF. Combining the CDR3 with reference TRBV5-6 and TRBJ2-5 gives the whole variable domain DAGVTQSPTHLIKTRGQQVTLRCSPKSGHDTVSWYQQALGQGPQFIFQYYEEEERQRGNFPDRFSGHQFPNYSSELNVNALLLGDSALYLCASSFPLAGKETQYFGPGTRLLVL.

The rearrangement links TRBV18 to TRBJ2-3; D gene uncertain. The germline V gene has CDR1 KGHSH and CDR2 LQKENI. Between the trimmed V and J ends, which lost 0 bases and 1 base, there was a span of 11 bases. This CDR3 spans 16 amino acids. CDR3 sequence: CASSPPYGSGTDTQYF. The CDR3 DNA reads as TGTGCCAGCTCACCACCTTATGGTTCAGGCACAGATACGCAGTATTTT.

The chain is built from TRBV7-2 and TRBJ1-1; TRBD1 might be the D (6 bases). From germline, CDR1 is SGHTA and CDR2 FQGNSA. The CDR3 length is 12 residues. The CDR3 loop reads CAGTGRNTEAFF. The CDR3 DNA follows: TGTGCAGGAACAGGGAGGAACACTGAAGCTTTCTTT.

V gene TRBV27 combines with J gene TRBJ2-5; 7 bases align to TRBD1. Germline CDR1 and CDR2: MNHEY and SMNVEV (reference sequence). The CDR3 is made up of 14 amino acids. V trimming: 5 bases; J trimming: 1 base; junction bases outside the gene matches: 4. The CDR3 nucleotides read TGTGCCAGCAGTCCGGGACAGATCCAAGAGACCCAGTACTTC. Translated: CASSPGQIQETQYF.

The chain carries TRBV28 and TRBJ1-1; no clear D. V lost 3 bases, J lost 4 bases, and 9 bases lay in between. The CDR3 contains 13 residues. In germline, CDR1 is MDHEN, CDR2 SYDVKM. As DNA, the CDR3 is TGTGCCAGCAGTTTGGGTGGCGGCACTGAAGCTTTCTTT. Its translation is CASSLGGGTEAFF.

The genes are TRBV6-4 and TRBJ1-5; 8 bases fit TRBD1. From germline, CDR1 is MRHNA and CDR2 SNTAGT. After removal of 3 bases from V and 4 bases from J, the junction contained 5 bases not matched to a gene. The CDR3 has 15 amino acids. CDR3 in DNA: TGTGCCAGCAGTGATGGACAGGGACCGAATCAGCCCCAGCATTTT. Its protein is CASSDGQGPNQPQHF.

The chain joins TRBV9 to TRBJ2-7; D may be TRBD1 (6 bases). The CDR3 has 14 amino acids. Trimming removed 2 bases at V and 2 bases at J, with 11 bases between. CDR1 and CDR2 from the germline V gene are SGDLS and YYNGEE. CDR3 nucleotide sequence: TGTGCCAGCAGCGTCGGGACAAACGCCTACGAGCAGTACTTC. Protein product: CASSVGTNAYEQYF.

This chain joins TRBV9 and TRBJ2-5; TRBD1 matches at 7 bases. The trim removed 0 bases at V and 1 base at J, leaving 3 bases unmatched. Germline V gives CDR1 SGDLS, CDR2 YYNGEE. The CDR3 spans 15 residues. In DNA, the CDR3 is TGTGCCAGCAGCGTAGGACAGGGCGTCCAAGAGACCCAGTACTTC. The encoded protein is CASSVGQGVQETQYF.

This clone was counted once. V is TRBV7-3 and J is TRBJ2-5, with a tentative D call TRBD1 (6 bases). Germline CDR1 and CDR2: SGHTA and FQGTGA. This CDR3 is built from 13 residues. V was cut by 5 bases and J by 10 bases, with 17 bases left in between. The CDR3 DNA sequence: TGTGCCAGCAGCACCGAGGGGGACGGGGACCAGTACTTC. Protein sequence: CASSTEGDGDQYF.

The rearrangement links TRBV5-3 to TRBJ1-4; a weak D match, TRBD1 (6 bases). TRBV5-3 belongs to the ORF category, with a function that is uncertain. The V and J ends lost 5 bases and 5 bases respectively, with 10 bases between them. The CDR3 loop spans 13 amino acids. CDR3 sequence reads: CARRGTGNEKLFF. CDR3 coding DNA: TGTGCCAGAAGAGGCACAGGGAATGAAAAACTGTTTTTT.

The chain recombines TRBV2 with TRBJ2-5; D is perhaps TRBD2 (6 bases). Between the trimmed V and J ends, which lost 4 bases and 1 base, there was a span of 16 bases. From germline, CDR1 is SNHLY and CDR2 FYNNEI. This CDR3 spans 16 amino acids. The CDR3 nucleotides read TGTGCCAGCAGTGGCAGTGGCGGGACCTCCCAAGAGACCCAGTACTTC. Residues: CASSGSGGTSQETQYF.

This clone was detected only a few times. The CDR3 is CASSESNSGQGFPLSYGYTF. Written as DNA, the CDR3 is TGTGCCAGCAGTGAAAGTAACTCGGGGCAGGGGTTCCCTCTCAGCTATGGCTACACCTTC. The chain couples TRBV6-4 to TRBJ1-2; TRBD1 is a possible D gene (6 bases). V was clipped by 3 bases and J by 4 bases, with 30 bases between them. Germline loops: CDR1 MRHNA, CDR2 SNTAGT. This CDR3 spans 20 amino acids.